This T cell receptor beta chain was profiled in a study of T cell responses to AZD1222 COVID-19 vaccine. Concerning this clone itself: What it recognizes is unknown.

Findings of the study overall: Repertoires were obtained only post-peak T cell response. A mostly white British donor set with more females was recruited, and clonal diversity was possibly underestimated.

The CDR3 contains 15 residues. V was pared by 4 bases and J by 2 bases, with 14 bases between. The germline V gene encodes CDR1 LGHDT and CDR2 YNNKEL (reference sequence). Using immunoSEQ multiplex PCR, the repertoire was profiled, and TCRdb retains in-frame clones only, with some absent. The sample records some 140,000 clones, about 91% being singletons. This TCR was recovered from an adult in good health. Sequencing used peripheral blood, obtained on day 0 of AZD1222 vaccination. This chain joins TRBV3-1 (or the pseudogene TRBV3-2) and TRBJ1-2, with D possibly TRBD1 on 6 matching bases. CDR3 amino acids: CASSPYDRKNYGYTF. The CDR3 coding sequence is TGTGCCAGCAGCCCCTACGACAGGAAAAACTATGGCTACACCTTC.